This entry lists 27 T cell receptor beta chains sequenced from one sample in a study of blood T cell repertoires in COVID-19. The data were produced by immunoSEQ multiplex PCR, yet TCRdb's version contains in-frame clones alone and is incomplete. The table has about 410,000 clones, over 75% seen once. Sequencing input: peripheral blood. The origin of the receptors is a woman aged 40 to 50 with COVID-19, enrolled during active disease.

The CDR3 loop is CASSIIWTGGRIQPQHF. The CDR3 nucleotides read TGTGCCAGTAGTATTATTTGGACAGGGGGCCGAATTCAGCCCCAGCATTTT. This rearrangement joins TRBV19 to TRBJ1-5; 11 nucleotides match TRBD1. The CDR3 length is 17 residues. J lost 6 bases, V lost 3 bases, and 10 bases had no gene match. The germline gives CDR1 LNHDA, CDR2 SQIVND (reference sequence).

V and J are TRBV19 and TRBJ1-5; D ambiguous. The V end was cut by 4 bases, the J end by 1 base, with 20 bases between. CDR3 length: 18 amino acids. CDR1 is LNHDA and CDR2 is SQIVND in the germline V gene (reference sequence). The CDR3 here is CASSRYRPIFGSNQPQHF. CDR3 nucleotides: TGTGCCAGTAGTAGATATAGGCCCATCTTCGGGAGCAATCAGCCCCAGCATTTT.

This chain links TRBV18 with TRBJ1-2, with D maybe TRBD1 (6 bases). Germline V CDR1 and CDR2: KGHSH, LQKENI. This CDR3 contains 13 residues. Deletions cut 0 bases from V and 6 bases from J, with 8 bases between. The CDR3: CASSPPAGDGYTF. CDR3 in DNA: TGTGCCAGCTCACCACCGGCAGGGGATGGCTACACCTTC.

The chain recombines TRBV24-1 with TRBJ2-1, with 7 bases fitting TRBD1. This CDR3 has 16 amino acids. With V trimmed by 3 bases and J by 2 bases, 6 bases remained unmatched. The V gene's germline CDR1 is KGHDR and CDR2 SFDVKD. The CDR3 protein is CATSDPNRGAYNEQFF. Written as DNA, the CDR3 is TGTGCCACCAGTGATCCCAACAGGGGAGCCTACAATGAGCAGTTCTTC.

This clone was recorded once. DNA of the CDR3: TGTGCCAGCAGGGTACAGGGCCCAACGTACGAGCAGTACTTC. Translation: CASRVQGPTYEQYF. The rearrangement joins TRBV2 to TRBJ2-7; D is perhaps TRBD1 (6 bases). The ends were cut back, 6 bases at V and 4 bases at J, with 16 bases in the middle. Germline CDR1 and CDR2: SNHLY and FYNNEI. The CDR3 is 14 amino acids.

This clone was picked up a small number of times. The chain employs TRBV7-2 and TRBJ2-7, with TRBD2 matching 14 bases. The germline V gene has CDR1 SGHTA and CDR2 FQGNSA. CDR3 length: 17 residues. The junction had 6 bases not matched to a gene; V was cut back by 5 bases and J by 0 bases. The chain's CDR3 is CASSPRLAGGPSYEQYF. The CDR3 DNA follows: TGTGCCAGCAGCCCCCGACTAGCGGGAGGGCCCTCCTACGAGCAGTACTTC.

V gene TRBV28 combines with J gene TRBJ1-4; D is unclear. Trimming shortened V by 3 bases and J by 2 bases, and 10 bases separated the two germline ends. The length of the CDR3 is 15 residues. Germline V gives CDR1 MDHEN, CDR2 SYDVKM. The CDR3, as DNA: TGTGCCAGCAGTTTTCGGTTGGGCACTAATGAAAAACTGTTTTTT. Translating gives CASSFRLGTNEKLFF.

The genes are TRBV5-1 and TRBJ1-1; 8 nucleotides agree with TRBD1. Trimming cost V 8 bases and J 1 base; bases outside gene matches: 7. Germline V gene data show CDR1 as SGHRS and CDR2 as YFSETQ. The CDR3 is 14 residues long. The DNA of the CDR3 is TGCGCCAGTGAGGCAACAGGGGGGAACACTGAAGCTTTCTTT. It is translated as CASEATGGNTEAFF.

A single count supports this clone. The chain links TRBV30 to TRBJ2-7, with 10 positions matching TRBD2. The germline V gene encodes CDR1 GTSNPN and CDR2 SVGIG (reference sequence). The CDR3 has 13 residues. Trimming removed 5 bases from V and 6 bases from J; junction bases left unmatched: 7. The CDR3 nucleotides read TGTGCCTGGTCCGGGACTAGCGTAGGCGAGCAGTACTTC. Translating gives CAWSGTSVGEQYF. Supplemented by reference TRBV30 and TRBJ2-7, the full variable domain reads SQTIHQWPATLVQPVGSPLSLECTVEGTSNPNLYWYRQAAGRGLQLLFYSVGIGQISSEVPQNLSASRPQDRQFILSSKKLLLSDSGFYLCAWSGTSVGEQYFGPGTRLTVT.

For the CDR3, the DNA is TGTGCCAGCAGCCCCCGACCGACAGGACCGAACACCGGGGAGCTGTTTTTT. Translation: CASSPRPTGPNTGELFF. The V gene is TRBV5-5, the J gene TRBJ2-2; tentatively, D is TRBD1 (6 bases). Germline values: CDR1 SGHKS, CDR2 YYEKEE (reference sequence). The CDR3 is 17 amino acids. V lost 4 bases and J 0 bases, leaving 16 bases between the germline ends. Drawing the rest from reference TRBV5-5 and TRBJ2-2, the complete variable domain is DAGVTQSPTHLIKTRGQQVTLRCSPISGHKSVSWYQQVLGQGPQFIFQYYEKEERGRGNFPDRFSARQFPNYSSELNVNALLLGDSALYLCASSPRPTGPNTGELFFGEGSRLTVL.

This chain uses TRBV7-9 with TRBJ1-4, with D tentatively TRBD1 (5 bases). This CDR3 is built from 12 residues. V lost 7 bases and J 7 bases, leaving 10 bases between the germline ends. Germline CDR1 is SEHNR and CDR2 is FQNEAQ (reference sequence). This CDR3 is CASTGGGEKLFF. The CDR3 DNA is TGTGCCAGCACCGGGGGAGGTGAAAAACTGTTTTTT.

This clone appeared a single time. V is TRBV18 and J is TRBJ1-5; D remains unclear. The CDR3 is 18 amino acids. CDR1 KGHSH and CDR2 LQKENI come from the germline V gene. The ends were cut back, 6 bases at V and 0 bases at J, with 21 bases in the middle. The chain's CDR3 is CASSSSREGSYSNQPQHF. The CDR3 region has the DNA TGTGCCAGCTCCAGTAGTAGGGAGGGAAGTTATAGCAATCAGCCCCAGCATTTT.

V is TRBV28 and J is TRBJ2-7; 9 nucleotides align to TRBD1. V gave up 4 bases and J gave up 5 bases; unmatched junction bases: 12. The CDR3 length is 16 residues. Germline CDR1 reads MDHEN; CDR2 reads SYDVKM. Written as DNA, the CDR3 is TGTGCCAGCAGTTCATGGGCGGGACAGGGACGAAACGAGCAGTACTTC. It is translated as CASSSWAGQGRNEQYF.

J is TRBJ2-6 and V is TRBV7-2; 7 bases line up with TRBD2. This CDR3 has 19 amino acids. J gave up 0 bases and V 6 bases, and 14 bases lay outside the gene matches. The germline gives CDR1 SGHTA, CDR2 FQGNSA. The CDR3 is CASSSSSTGGSSGANVLTF. CDR3 bases: TGTGCCAGCAGTTCATCCTCCACGGGAGGTTCCTCTGGGGCCAACGTCCTGACTTTC.

The CDR3 spells CASSVTGDEQYF. The CDR3 nucleotides are TGTGCCAGCTCAGTCACGGGGGACGAGCAGTACTTC. V is TRBV18 and J is TRBJ2-7; perhaps TRBD2 as D (6 bases). The CDR3 is 12 amino acids. V lost 5 bases and J lost 5, with 10 bases in between. Looked up from germline, CDR1 is KGHSH and CDR2 is LQKENI.

V is TRBV2 and J is TRBJ1-6; 8 bases are shared with TRBD1. The V gene end was trimmed by 5 bases and the J gene end by 6 bases; junction bases not matched to a gene: 6. The V gene's germline CDR1 is SNHLY and CDR2 FYNNEI. The CDR3 consists of 15 residues. The CDR3 DNA reads TGTGCCAGCAGTTATTCTGGACAGGGTAATTCACCCCTCCACTTT. Translation: CASSYSGQGNSPLHF.

The chain employs TRBV19 and TRBJ1-1, with a possible D match to TRBD1 (6 bases). V was trimmed by 7 bases and J by 0 bases, leaving 18 bases between them. The CDR3 is made up of 16 amino acids. Germline V CDR1 and CDR2: LNHDA, SQIVND (reference sequence). The CDR3, as DNA: TGTGCCAGTACCCGGACAGCCACGGTCATGAACACTGAAGCTTTCTTT. Its translation: CASTRTATVMNTEAFF.

The chain employs TRBV5-1 and TRBJ1-1; a possible D gene is TRBD1 (6 bases). Trimming left V 1 base short and J 1 base short, with 8 bases between. This CDR3 has 14 residues. CDR1 is SGHRS and CDR2 is YFSETQ in the germline V gene. The CDR3 bases are TGCGCCAGCAGCTTGTTGGGACAGAACACTGAAGCTTTCTTT. Amino acids: CASSLLGQNTEAFF.

DNA for the CDR3: TGTGCCAGCAGTTGGGTAGCGGGGGGCCCGGATGAGCAGTTCTTC. Residues: CASSWVAGGPDEQFF. The gene calls are TRBV6-2 or TRBV6-3 and TRBJ2-1, with 10 bases aligning to TRBD2. CDR1 MNHEY and CDR2 SVGEGT come from the germline V gene. J lost 8 bases, V lost 4 bases, and 8 bases had no gene match. The CDR3 runs 15 residues.

The chain couples TRBV5-1 to TRBJ1-5; TRBD1 matches at 7 bases. The CDR3 sequence is 17 residues long. V lost 1 base and J lost 6; bases outside the gene matches: 13. CDR1 SGHRS and CDR2 YFSETQ come from the germline V gene. In DNA, the CDR3 is TGCGCCAGCAGCTTGTTTCCCAAGGGGGCTGGTGGTCAGCCCCAGCATTTT. It codes for CASSLFPKGAGGQPQHF. The entire variable domain, with the rest obtained from reference TRBV5-1 and TRBJ1-5, is as follows: KAGVTQTPRYLIKTRGQQVTLSCSPISGHRSVSWYQQTPGQGLQFLFEYFSETQRNKGNFPGRFSGRQFSNSRSEMNVSTLELGDSALYLCASSLFPKGAGGQPQHFGDGTRLSIL.

The chain uses TRBV2 and TRBJ1-1; TRBD1 is a possible D gene (5 bases). Germline values: CDR1 SNHLY, CDR2 FYNNEI. CDR3 size: 17 residues. The ends were cut back, 2 bases at V and 3 bases at J, with 19 bases in the middle. Written as DNA, the CDR3 is TGTGCCAGCAGTGAACCCAAGGGGCATTCGCGGCACACTGAAGCTTTCTTT. This sequence encodes CASSEPKGHSRHTEAFF.

V is TRBV10-3 and J is TRBJ2-3, with 7 bases aligning to TRBD2. Germline V CDR1 and CDR2: ENHRY, SYGVKD. This CDR3 region has 14 residues. J was trimmed by 3 bases and V by 5 bases; bases with no gene match: 5. CDR3 in DNA: TGTGCCATCAGTCTTGGCGGGAGTACAGATACGCAGTATTTT. Amino acid sequence: CAISLGGSTDTQYF.

Only one count was recorded for this clone. The V call is TRBV9, the J call TRBJ1-3, with a weak D call TRBD1 (6 bases). The ends were cut back, 3 bases at V and 0 bases at J, with 13 bases in the middle. Per germline, CDR1 SGDLS and CDR2 YYNGEE. The CDR3 runs to 16 residues. For the CDR3, the DNA is TGTGCCAGCAGCGAGGGACATCTCAACTCTGGAAACACCATATATTTT. Translating gives CASSEGHLNSGNTIYF. Based on the CDR3 plus reference TRBV9 and TRBJ1-3, the full variable domain is DSGVTQTPKHLITATGQRVTLRCSPRSGDLSVYWYQQSLDQGLQFLIQYYNGEERAKGNILERFSAQQFPDLHSELNLSSLELGDSALYFCASSEGHLNSGNTIYFGEGSWLTVV.

V usage is TRBV7-9 and J usage is TRBJ1-5, with TRBD1 identical over 7 bases. The trim removed 1 base at V and 4 bases at J, leaving 7 bases unmatched. Looked up from germline, CDR1 is SEHNR and CDR2 is FQNEAQ (reference sequence). The CDR3 length is 16 residues. CDR3 residues: CASSLGAGGPNQPQHF. The DNA for the CDR3 is TGTGCCAGCAGCTTAGGCGCAGGGGGTCCTAATCAGCCCCAGCATTTT. The complete variable domain, with remaining parts taken from reference TRBV7-9 and TRBJ1-5, reads DTGVSQNPRHKITKRGQNVTFRCDPISEHNRLYWYRQTLGQGPEFLTYFQNEAQLEKSRLLSDRFSAERPKGSFSTLEIQRTEQGDSAMYLCASSLGAGGPNQPQHFGDGTRLSIL.

The V and J genes are TRBV6-2 or TRBV6-3 and TRBJ2-5; D gene unclear. The CDR3 runs 14 residues. Germline values: CDR1 MNHEY, CDR2 SVGEGT. Trimming took 2 bases from V and 0 from J, leaving 7 bases between them. This chain's CDR3 is CASSYPGNQETQYF. DNA for the CDR3: TGTGCCAGCAGTTACCCAGGAAACCAAGAGACCCAGTACTTC.

The chain recombines TRBV30 with TRBJ2-7, with 8 positions matching TRBD1. In germline, CDR1 is GTSNPN, CDR2 SVGIG (reference sequence). J lost 7 bases, V lost 5 bases, and 7 bases had no gene match. The CDR3 consists of 12 residues. This CDR3 reads CAWDLQGVEQYF. The CDR3 DNA follows: TGTGCCTGGGACCTACAGGGGGTTGAGCAGTACTTC.

V usage is TRBV5-8 and J usage is TRBJ2-5, with D possibly TRBD2 on 5 matching bases. The germline V gene encodes CDR1 SGHTS and CDR2 YDEGEE. CDR3 length: 15 amino acids. V shed 1 base and J shed 5 bases, with 15 bases lying between them. The DNA of the CDR3 is TGTGCCAGCAGCTTGTATCGGGGTGGCGAGGAGACCCAGTACTTC. Translating it yields CASSLYRGGEETQYF.